Below are 30 T cell receptor beta chains sequenced from a single sample in a study of blood T cell repertoires in COVID-19. Method: immunoSEQ multiplex PCR; TCRdb's copy keeps in-frame clones and lacks some. This sample has some 300,000 clones, with around 90% found just once. The sample was peripheral blood. These TCRs come from a woman aged 40 to 50 with COVID-19, enrolled during active disease.

With respect to this clone: Germline is not matched at one junction end, which may reflect a read error. The chain combines TRBV10-3 with TRBJ2-3; TRBD2 matches at 8 bases. The CDR3 covers 18 residues. Germline assignment: CDR1 ENHRY and CDR2 SYGVKD. Here the CDR3 reads CPITQTTTGRAETDTQYF. The CDR3 bases are TGTCCCATCACACAAACCACGACCGGGAGGGCTGAGACAGATACGCAGTATTTT.

The rearrangement uses TRBV19 and TRBJ1-5, with D unclear. The CDR3 length is 13 residues. V was cut by 8 bases and J by 7 bases, with 15 bases left in between. CDR1 is LNHDA and CDR2 is SQIVND in the germline V gene (reference sequence). The CDR3 here is CASGGVATQPQHF. The CDR3 nucleotides read TGTGCCAGTGGCGGGGTTGCGACACAGCCCCAGCATTTT.

The V and J genes are TRBV6-5 and TRBJ1-1; D is undetermined. Germline-derived CDR1 and CDR2 are MNHEY and SVGAGI. The CDR3 contains 15 residues. Trimming removed 5 bases at V and 0 bases at J, with 13 bases between. DNA for the CDR3: TGTGCCAGCAGTCGCCGGGGTGGGGTGAACACTGAAGCTTTCTTT. Protein sequence: CASSRRGGVNTEAFF.

The rearrangement links TRBV4-3 to TRBJ1-4; D is uncertain. Looked up from germline, CDR1 is LGHNA and CDR2 is YSLEER. This CDR3 has 16 residues. Trimming pared 0 bases from V and 4 bases from J, leaving 12 bases between. This CDR3 reads CASSQDVYSYNEKLFF. CDR3 in DNA: TGCGCCAGCAGCCAAGATGTATACAGTTATAATGAAAAACTGTTTTTT.

The chain recombines TRBV19 with TRBJ2-3; 12 bases are a match to TRBD2. CDR1 is LNHDA, CDR2 SQIVND, per germline (reference sequence). J was trimmed by 1 base and V by 5 bases; bases with no gene match: 4. CDR3 length: 16 amino acids. CDR3 residues: CASSPRTSGGTDTQYF. As DNA, the CDR3 is TGTGCCAGTAGTCCAAGGACTAGCGGGGGCACAGATACGCAGTATTTT.

The chain carries TRBV11-2 and TRBJ2-1; perhaps TRBD1 as D (5 bases). V lost 2 bases and J 0 bases, leaving 8 bases between the germline ends. The CDR3 loop spans 15 amino acids. Germline V lookup: CDR1 SGHAT, CDR2 FQNNGV. CDR3 DNA sequence: TGTGCCAGCAGCTTACAGGGAAGCTCCTACAATGAGCAGTTCTTC. As protein: CASSLQGSSYNEQFF.

The CDR3 DNA reads TGCGCCAGCAGCTTGGCCGGCCAGGGGGATGGTTCACCCCTCCACTTT. Its protein is CASSLAGQGDGSPLHF. The chain carries TRBV5-1 and TRBJ1-6, with 7 bases matching TRBD1. Per germline, CDR1 SGHRS and CDR2 YFSETQ. CDR3 length: 16 amino acids. V was clipped by 0 bases and J by 9 bases; unmatched bases: 9.

The chain has TRBV4-1 and TRBJ2-1; D perhaps matches TRBD1 (6 bases). Germline V CDR1 and CDR2: MGHRA, YSYEKL. The CDR3 runs 15 residues. V was shortened by 4 bases and J by 7 bases, with 17 bases between the two germline ends. The CDR3 DNA sequence: TGCGCCAGCAGCCCCCAAGATCAGCAGGGGAATGAGCAGTTCTTC. Encoded protein: CASSPQDQQGNEQFF.

J is TRBJ1-1 and V is TRBV7-8; D unresolved. Trimming removed 3 bases at V and 1 base at J, with 9 bases between. Germline V lookup: CDR1 SGHVS, CDR2 FQNEAQ. CDR3 length: 14 residues. The chain's CDR3 is CASSFSPSNTEAFF. DNA for the CDR3: TGTGCCAGCAGCTTTAGCCCCTCGAACACTGAAGCTTTCTTT.

Comments on this clone: Different DNA sequences within this sample yield the same CDR3. The V gene is TRBV7-2, the J gene TRBJ1-1, with D maybe TRBD1 (6 bases). Germline lookup yields CDR1 SGHTA and CDR2 FQGNSA. CDR3 length: 13 residues. Deletions cut 3 bases from V and 4 bases from J, with 9 bases between. The CDR3 spells CASSLGAGTEAFF. The CDR3 DNA is TGTGCCAGCAGCTTGGGGGCGGGCACTGAAGCTTTCTTT. Filled out from reference TRBV7-2 and TRBJ1-1, the complete variable domain reads GAGVSQSPSNKVTEKGKDVELRCDPISGHTALYWYRQSLGQGLEFLIYFQGNSAPDKSGLPSDRFSAERTGGSVSTLTIQRTQQEDSAVYLCASSLGAGTEAFFGQGTRLTVV.

The chain links TRBV19 to TRBJ2-7; 10 bases are a match to TRBD1. CDR1 is LNHDA and CDR2 is SQIVND in the germline V gene (reference sequence). This CDR3 region has 16 residues. The J segment lost 1 base and the V segment lost 5 bases, leaving 8 bases of the junction unmatched. CDR3 DNA sequence: TGTGCCAGTAGTCCCCGACAGGGGGCAGGGTCCTACGAGCAGTACTTC. It is translated as CASSPRQGAGSYEQYF.

The chain joins TRBV7-8 to TRBJ1-1, with 7 bases matching TRBD1. CDR1 SGHVS and CDR2 FQNEAQ come from the germline V gene. The CDR3 extends over 13 amino acids. V lost 5 bases to trimming and J lost 5 bases; unmatched junction nucleotides: 5. CDR3 in DNA: TGTGCCAGCAGCCCAGGGGGTCGGACTGAAGCTTTCTTT. Its protein is CASSPGGRTEAFF. The full variable domain, its missing parts supplied by reference TRBV7-8 and TRBJ1-1, is GAGVSQSPRYKVAKRGQDVALRCDPISGHVSLFWYQQALGQGPEFLTYFQNEAQLDKSGLPSDRFFAERPEGSVSTLKIQRTQQEDSAVYLCASSPGGRTEAFFGQGTRLTVV.

This chain joins TRBV30 and TRBJ1-2, with D tentatively TRBD1 (6 bases). This CDR3 has 15 residues. The germline V gene has CDR1 GTSNPN and CDR2 SVGIG (reference sequence). V was pared by 0 bases and J by 3 bases, with 14 bases between. As DNA, the CDR3 is TGTGCCTGGAGTGTCTCCGGGACAATTTACTATGGCTACACCTTC. Protein: CAWSVSGTIYYGYTF.

CDR3 coding DNA: TGTGCCAGCAGCCAATATCCCTATGGGAGCTATGGCTACACCTTC. Protein product: CASSQYPYGSYGYTF. The V call is TRBV16, the J call TRBJ1-2; unclear D gene. There are 15 residues in the CDR3. Germline V gene sequence: CDR1 KGHSY, CDR2 FQNENV. V was clipped by 1 base and J by 4 bases, with 13 bases between them.

The rearrangement uses TRBV28 and TRBJ1-6, with TRBD1 matching over 8 bases. J lost 7 bases, V lost 7 bases, and 9 bases had no gene match. CDR1 MDHEN and CDR2 SYDVKM come from the germline V gene. This CDR3 has 15 residues. The CDR3 is CASIPPDRVNSPLHF. Here the CDR3 DNA reads TGTGCCAGCATCCCCCCGGACAGGGTAAATTCACCCCTCCACTTT.

This chain uses TRBV2 with TRBJ2-2, with D hard to call. This CDR3 region has 14 residues. V was trimmed by 8 bases and J by 5 bases, leaving 15 bases between them. CDR1 SNHLY and CDR2 FYNNEI come from the germline V gene. The CDR3 protein is CASPPAPETGELFF. DNA of the CDR3: TGTGCCAGCCCCCCAGCGCCTGAGACCGGGGAGCTGTTTTTT.

V usage is TRBV5-1 and J usage is TRBJ1-5; maybe TRBD1 (6 bases). Trimming removed 0 bases from V and 6 bases from J, with 16 bases in between. Germline values: CDR1 SGHRS, CDR2 YFSETQ. There are 16 residues in the CDR3. CDR3 sequence (DNA): TGCGCCAGCAGCTTGGGTCCAGGGGAAAGGAGTCAGCCCCAGCATTTT. This sequence encodes CASSLGPGERSQPQHF.

The gene calls are TRBV7-2 and TRBJ2-1; 8 nucleotides align to TRBD2. CDR1 SGHTA and CDR2 FQGNSA come from the germline V gene. Trimming removed 5 bases from V and 3 bases from J; junction bases left unmatched: 3. The CDR3 contains 14 residues. CDR3 loop: CASSRGGLYNEQFF. The CDR3 coding sequence is TGTGCCAGCAGCCGGGGGGGGCTCTACAATGAGCAGTTCTTC.

Concerning this clone itself: Its ends do not fully match the called genes, so a read error is possible. The chain has TRBV7-9 and TRBJ2-3; 9 bases line up with TRBD2. This CDR3 spans 17 amino acids. CDR1 and CDR2 from the germline V gene are SEHNR and FQNEAQ (reference sequence). CDR3 loop: CASSLDGLAGPQDTQYF. CDR3 in DNA: TGTGCCAGCAGTTTAGATGGGCTAGCGGGACCTCAAGATACGCAGTATTTT.

The V call is TRBV6-2 or TRBV6-3, the J call TRBJ2-3, with 7 bases identical to TRBD1. The CDR3 contains 15 residues. J gave up 6 bases and V 2 bases, and 8 bases lay outside the gene matches. The germline CDR1 and CDR2 sequences are MNHEY and SVGEGT. The CDR3 region has the DNA TGTGCCAGCAGTTACAGAACCCAGGGGGTGGATACGCAGTATTTT. This codes for CASSYRTQGVDTQYF.

The chain combines TRBV4-3 with TRBJ1-6; D is uncertain. The CDR3 spans 15 residues. Per the germline V gene, CDR1 is LGHNA and CDR2 is YSLEER. Between the trimmed V and J ends, which lost 0 bases and 0 bases, there was a span of 3 bases. The CDR3 DNA follows: TGCGCCAGCAGCCAAGACCGCTCCTATAATTCACCCCTCCACTTT. Its translation is CASSQDRSYNSPLHF.

The chain combines TRBV10-3 with TRBJ1-2; D not resolved. The germline CDR1 and CDR2 sequences are ENHRY and SYGVKD. V gave up 2 bases and J gave up 2 bases, with 12 bases separating them. The CDR3 extends over 15 amino acids. In DNA, the CDR3 is TGTGCCATCAGTGAGGATATTAGGAGGAACTATGGCTACACCTTC. It is translated as CAISEDIRRNYGYTF.

The chain combines TRBV15 with TRBJ1-4; a possible D gene is TRBD1 (6 bases). The CDR3 runs to 18 residues. From germline, CDR1 is LNHNV and CDR2 YYDKDF (reference sequence). V lost 1 base and J 3 bases, leaving 18 bases between the germline ends. CDR3 amino acids: CATSRGEPPGHPNEKLFF. As DNA, the CDR3 is TGTGCCACCAGCAGAGGAGAACCCCCGGGACACCCTAATGAAAAACTGTTTTTT.

The chain carries TRBV25-1 and TRBJ2-1; possibly TRBD1 for D (5 bases). The germline V gene encodes CDR1 MGHDK and CDR2 SYGVNS. Trimming cost V 2 bases and J 7 bases, with 15 bases left between them. This CDR3 contains 15 residues. The CDR3 protein is CASSELQGGANEQFF. For the CDR3, the DNA is TGTGCCAGCAGTGAACTCCAGGGTGGTGCGAATGAGCAGTTCTTC.

The CDR3 reads CASSSRTPSSYEQYF. CDR3 coding DNA: TGTGCCAGCAGCTCACGGACTCCGAGCTCCTACGAGCAGTACTTC. The rearrangement links TRBV5-4 to TRBJ2-7; perhaps TRBD2 as D (5 bases). The V gene's germline CDR1 is SGHNT and CDR2 YYREEE (reference sequence). The CDR3 is 15 residues long. V lost 3 bases to trimming and J lost 0 bases, with 13 bases between them.

The rearrangement links TRBV28 to TRBJ2-5, with TRBD2 identical over 11 bases. The CDR3 has 18 amino acids. Trimming removed 4 bases from V and 2 bases from J; junction bases left unmatched: 12. Germline V gives CDR1 MDHEN, CDR2 SYDVKM. The CDR3 bases are TGTGCCAGCAGTTCCAACACCGCTAGCGGGGGGCAACAAGAGACCCAGTACTTC. As protein: CASSSNTASGGQQETQYF.

This sequence joins TRBV13 and TRBJ2-1; TRBD1 might be the D (6 bases). From germline, CDR1 is PRHDT and CDR2 FYEKMQ (reference sequence). Trimming left V 5 bases short and J 4 bases short, with 12 bases between. This CDR3 contains 14 residues. The CDR3 DNA reads TGTGCCAGCAGCGGAATACAGGGTTACAATGAGCAGTTCTTC. The encoded protein is CASSGIQGYNEQFF.

The CDR3 loop reads CASSYPGGITYEQYF. The CDR3 DNA sequence: TGTGCCAGCAGTTACCCCGGGGGGATAACCTACGAGCAGTACTTC. The chain recombines TRBV6-2 or TRBV6-3 with TRBJ2-7; 7 bases match TRBD2. Trimming took 2 bases from V and 2 from J; bases not matched to a gene: 6. The CDR3 has 15 amino acids. CDR1 is MNHEY and CDR2 is SVGEGT in the germline V gene.

In this sample, this clone turned up once. The V call is TRBV9, the J call TRBJ1-4; 7 bases fit TRBD1. Germline lookup yields CDR1 SGDLS and CDR2 YYNGEE. Trimming at V came to 3 bases and at J to 0 bases, leaving 17 bases not matched to a gene. The CDR3 sequence is 20 residues long. In nucleotides, the CDR3 is TGTGCCAGCAGCGGGGAACTCGCGGGACAGCCACTTGCAACTAATGAAAAACTGTTTTTT. The encoded protein is CASSGELAGQPLATNEKLFF.

A single count supports this clone. V is TRBV2 and J is TRBJ1-2, with 9 bases identical to TRBD1. The CDR3 contains 16 residues. V was pared by 7 bases and J by 4 bases, with 13 bases of the junction left unmatched. Germline values: CDR1 SNHLY, CDR2 FYNNEI. The CDR3 region is CASTNYLGQGGYGYTF. Written as DNA, the CDR3 is TGTGCCAGCACCAACTACTTGGGACAGGGAGGCTATGGCTACACCTTC. The variable domain in full, completed from reference TRBV2 and TRBJ1-2, reads EPEVTQTPSHQVTQMGQEVILRCVPISNHLYFYWYRQILGQKVEFLVSFYNNEISEKSEIFDDQFSVERPDGSNFTLKIRSTKLEDSAMYFCASTNYLGQGGYGYTFGSGTRLTVV.